Listed here are 24 T cell receptor beta chains from one sample, sequenced in a study of control samples from healthy donors and cancer patients. Produced via immunoSEQ multiplex PCR; TCRdb's table is partial and in-frame only. The sample has 150,000 or so clones; 90% to 95% are singletons. The source material was blood. These receptors all come from a man younger than 35 in good health.

The J gene is TRBJ1-2, the V gene TRBV19, with unresolved D. The germline CDR1 and CDR2 sequences are LNHDA and SQIVND (reference sequence). This CDR3 is built from 16 residues. Trimming removed 4 bases at V and 3 bases at J, with 18 bases between. This CDR3 is CASSTSSPPDHYGYTF. The CDR3 DNA follows: TGTGCCAGTAGTACCTCTAGCCCTCCCGACCACTATGGCTACACCTTC.

The rearrangement uses TRBV5-4 and TRBJ2-2; no clear D gene. The germline V gene has CDR1 SGHNT and CDR2 YYREEE (reference sequence). V was clipped by 0 bases and J by 5 bases, with 8 bases between them. The CDR3 extends over 14 amino acids. CDR3 bases: TGTGCCAGCAGCTTGGGCCGTTCAACCGGGGAGCTGTTTTTT. Translation gives CASSLGRSTGELFF.

Worth noting for this clone: In the same sample, other DNA sequences code for this CDR3. The CDR3 loop is CASSWGSAYEQYF. Here the CDR3 DNA reads TGTGCCAGCAGTTGGGGCAGTGCCTACGAGCAGTACTTC. The genes are TRBV27 and TRBJ2-7; perhaps TRBD1 as D (5 bases). The CDR3 is made up of 13 amino acids. V was trimmed by 4 bases and J by 2 bases, leaving 9 bases between them. Germline-derived CDR1 and CDR2 are MNHEY and SMNVEV (reference sequence).

The chain joins TRBV5-1 to TRBJ2-7, with D unresolved. This CDR3 is 14 amino acids long. CDR1 and CDR2 (germline): SGHRS, YFSETQ. The V end was cut by 3 bases, the J end by 0 bases, with 10 bases between. The CDR3 loop is CASSSFHDSYEQYF. The CDR3 DNA reads TGCGCCAGCAGCTCCTTTCATGACTCCTACGAGCAGTACTTC.

This clone was seen a single time. The chain joins TRBV4-2 to TRBJ2-1; perhaps TRBD1 as D (6 bases). The CDR3 runs to 19 residues. Germline V gene sequence: CDR1 LGHNA, CDR2 YNFKEQ. Trimming took 4 bases from V and 3 from J, leaving 25 bases between them. The CDR3 DNA reads as TGTGCCAGCAGCCTAAGGGAACAGGGCCGACTCCAATTCTACAATGAGCAGTTCTTC. As protein: CASSLREQGRLQFYNEQFF.

The chain carries TRBV5-1 and TRBJ2-7, with a possible D match to TRBD2 (6 bases). Germline CDR1 is SGHRS and CDR2 is YFSETQ. V shed 4 bases and J shed 1 base, with 18 bases lying between them. CDR3 size: 16 residues. CDR3 DNA: TGCGCCAGCAGCCACTCTAGACGGGAGACTTCCTACGAGCAGTACTTC. Translating it yields CASSHSRRETSYEQYF.

This chain links TRBV6-1 with TRBJ1-4; D unresolved. V lost 0 bases, J lost 4 bases, and 18 bases lay in between. The CDR3 totals 18 residues. The germline gives CDR1 MNHNS, CDR2 SASEGT. The CDR3 DNA sequence: TGTGCCAGCAGTGAAGCATCCAGGCGACTACGCGATAATGAAAAACTGTTTTTT. This encodes CASSEASRRLRDNEKLFF.

CDR3 coding DNA: TGTGCCTGGAGTCAGGCAGGGATGAACACTGAAGCTTTCTTT. Amino acids: CAWSQAGMNTEAFF. The rearrangement joins TRBV30 to TRBJ1-1, with a tentative D call TRBD1 (5 bases). CDR1 and CDR2 (germline): GTSNPN, SVGIG (reference sequence). V lost 2 bases and J lost 0, with 10 bases in between. The CDR3 runs to 14 residues.

About this clone: At one of its ends the junction is not consistent with the germline gene, which may arise from a read error. This chain joins TRBV7-7 and TRBJ2-1; a possible D gene is TRBD1 (6 bases). Germline V gives CDR1 SSHAT, CDR2 FNYEAQ (reference sequence). CDR3 size: 15 residues. CDR3 loop: CASSLRAGDRHEQFF. The CDR3 bases are TGTGCTAGCAGCTTACGGGCAGGGGACCGTCATGAGCAGTTCTTC.

J is TRBJ1-4 and V is TRBV3-1 (or the pseudogene TRBV3-2); tentatively, D is TRBD1 (6 bases). V lost 3 bases to trimming and J lost 4 bases, with 24 bases between them. Germline CDR1 reads LGHDT; CDR2 reads YNNKEL (reference sequence). This CDR3 comprises 19 residues. CDR3 in amino acids: CASSHTKWGRGRGNEKLFF. The DNA for the CDR3 is TGTGCCAGCAGCCACACAAAATGGGGGCGAGGCCGGGGTAATGAAAAACTGTTTTTT.

This chain links TRBV3-1 (or the pseudogene TRBV3-2) with TRBJ1-5; D may be TRBD1 (5 bases). This CDR3 has 15 residues. Trimming took off 0 bases at V and 2 bases at J, with 8 bases between the two ends. Germline loops: CDR1 LGHDT, CDR2 YNNKEL (reference sequence). The CDR3 protein is CASSQEGVGNQPQHF. The CDR3, as DNA: TGTGCCAGCAGCCAAGAGGGGGTGGGCAATCAGCCCCAGCATTTT.

The chain couples TRBV6-6 to TRBJ2-1; the match to TRBD1 covers 8 bases. There are 16 residues in the CDR3. The ends lost 0 bases at V and 7 bases at J; junction bases unmatched: 8. Germline CDR1 is MNHNY and CDR2 is SVGAGI (reference sequence). The CDR3 here is CASSYSTGVGDNEQFF. CDR3 bases: TGTGCCAGCAGTTACTCGACAGGGGTCGGGGATAATGAGCAGTTCTTC.

This chain joins TRBV6-6 and TRBJ1-4; 11 bases agree with TRBD1. CDR3 length equals 16 residues. The J segment lost 11 bases and the V segment lost 0 bases, leaving 8 bases of the junction unmatched. The germline gives CDR1 MNHNY, CDR2 SVGAGI (reference sequence). The DNA of the CDR3 is TGTGCCAGCAGTTACTCGAAATGGACAGGGGGCGAGAAACTGTTTTTT. Translating gives CASSYSKWTGGEKLFF.

Concerning this clone: Compared with germline, one end of the junction differs, possibly owing to a read error. The chain links TRBV28 to TRBJ2-7, with TRBD2 matching 7 bases. Germline V gene lookup returns CDR1 MDHEN and CDR2 SYDVKM. CDR3 size: 11 residues. This CDR3 is CASSSAAGTHF. CDR3 nucleotide sequence: TGTGCCAGCAGCTCAGCAGCGGGAACCCACTTC.

The chain is built from TRBV11-2 and TRBJ2-1; 7 bases match TRBD1. CDR3 length: 13 amino acids. The germline V gene encodes CDR1 SGHAT and CDR2 FQNNGV. V gave up 3 bases and J gave up 9 bases; unmatched junction bases: 5. The CDR3 sequence: CASSFGTVGEQFF. The CDR3 DNA reads TGTGCCAGCAGCTTTGGGACAGTCGGTGAGCAGTTCTTC.

The rearrangement joins TRBV6-5 to TRBJ2-5; D is unresolved. V was trimmed by 6 bases and J by 5 bases, leaving 7 bases between them. Germline V gene sequence: CDR1 MNHEY, CDR2 SVGAGI. This CDR3 is 11 amino acids long. CDR3 coding DNA: TGTGCCAGCAGACAAGGGGAGACCCAGTACTTC. It yields the protein CASRQGETQYF.

The chain has TRBV11-2 and TRBJ2-7, with D unresolved. Germline V CDR1 and CDR2: SGHAT, FQNNGV. Deletions cut 5 bases from V and 5 bases from J, with 10 bases between. There are 12 residues in the CDR3. CDR3 coding DNA: TGTGCCAGCAGCCCTCGGGTTCACGAGCAGTACTTC. It specifies CASSPRVHEQYF.

The chain recombines TRBV4-1 with TRBJ2-7, with a tentative D call TRBD2 (5 bases). The germline V gene encodes CDR1 MGHRA and CDR2 YSYEKL. This CDR3 comprises 17 residues. V lost 1 base and J lost 4, with 20 bases in between. The CDR3 coding sequence is TGCGCCAGCAGCCAAGCGTCTCTCAAACCCCCGGGGTACGAGCAGTACTTC. It encodes CASSQASLKPPGYEQYF.

The V call is TRBV28, the J call TRBJ1-3; possible D gene TRBD1, 6 bases. V shed 3 bases and J shed 2 bases, with 8 bases lying between them. Germline CDR1 is MDHEN and CDR2 is SYDVKM. There are 14 residues in the CDR3. The CDR3 bases are TGTGCCAGCAGTTTTTACAGGGCTGGAAACACCATATATTTT. It translates to CASSFYRAGNTIYF.

This chain joins TRBV13 and TRBJ2-7, with D possibly being TRBD2 (5 bases). The CDR3 length is 17 residues. With 4 bases removed from V and 3 bases from J, the gap between germline ends came to 22 bases. The germline gives CDR1 PRHDT, CDR2 FYEKMQ (reference sequence). In DNA form, the CDR3 reads TGTGCCAGCAGCTCCGTTCCCTGGACTGGGCCTAACTACGAGCAGTACTTC. This codes for CASSSVPWTGPNYEQYF.

This chain uses TRBV2 with TRBJ1-1, with 7 positions matching TRBD1. The CDR3 is 13 amino acids. With 7 bases clipped from V and 4 bases from J, the junction kept 6 bases outside the gene matches. Germline CDR1 SNHLY, CDR2 FYNNEI. Here the CDR3 reads CASKGQRATEAFF. CDR3 coding DNA: TGTGCCAGCAAGGGACAGAGAGCCACTGAAGCTTTCTTT.

CDR3: CASSLYFGHSYEQYF. In nucleotides, the CDR3 is TGTGCCAGCAGCTTATATTTCGGGCACTCCTACGAGCAGTACTTC. The chain combines TRBV11-2 with TRBJ2-7; D remains unclear. Germline CDR1 is SGHAT and CDR2 is FQNNGV. The CDR3 sequence is 15 residues long. Trimming left V 2 bases short and J 0 bases short, with 11 bases between.

V usage is TRBV5-1 and J usage is TRBJ2-3; D not resolved. V was clipped by 4 bases and J by 3 bases, with 9 bases between them. The CDR3 is 13 amino acids. From germline, CDR1 is SGHRS and CDR2 YFSETQ. The CDR3 reads CASSPSFTDTQYF. The CDR3 DNA follows: TGCGCCAGCAGCCCTTCCTTTACAGATACGCAGTATTTT.

Judged by abundance, this clone is medium-sized. The V call is TRBV10-3, the J call TRBJ1-2; the match to TRBD1 covers 11 bases. The CDR3 loop spans 17 amino acids. Germline V lookup: CDR1 ENHRY, CDR2 SYGVKD. J was trimmed by 4 bases and V by 10 bases; bases with no gene match: 17. The CDR3 loop reads CATDGDSGTGGRYGYTF. Here the CDR3 DNA reads TGTGCCACGGACGGAGACTCCGGGACAGGGGGACGCTATGGCTACACCTTC.